Sequencing of this T cell receptor (beta chain) was carried out in a study of T cells in Graves' hyperthyroidism and ophthalmopathy. Background on the study: Once the initial diagnosis was made, peripheral blood was obtained before any treatment. Study results and caveats: Most thyroid clonotypes expanded above 0.001 appeared in blood too. The model anticipated ophthalmopathy a median about six months pre-onset.

In regard to this clonotype: As yet, its antigen is unknown.

Amplification of TCR beta CDR3 regions was performed using RNA transcripts as template. TCR CDR3 regions were first amplified by RT-PCR with HTBI primers. TCRdb reprocessed the multiplex PCR reads with MiXCR, giving one entry per CDR3 protein. The table includes some 340,000 distinct CDR3 sequences, roughly an eighth detected once. Pregnant or lactating patients were excluded, as were those with uncontrolled infection or other autoimmune disease. V shed 4 bases and J 0 bases; nucleotides not matched to a gene: 8. Per germline, CDR1 SGHNT and CDR2 YYREEE (reference sequence). This CDR3 region has 16 residues.

V is TRBV5-4 and J is TRBJ2-3, with 7 bases lining up with TRBD1. Input material: blood. The sequence derives from a woman aged 40 to 50 with Graves' ophthalmopathy. The CDR3 reads CASSRYGTASTDTQYF. The CDR3 nucleotides are TGTGCCAGCAGCCGCTACGGGACAGCAAGCACAGATACGCAGTATTTT. The whole variable domain, filled in from reference TRBV5-4 and TRBJ2-3, reads ETGVTQSPTHLIKTRGQQVTLRCSSQSGHNTVSWYQQALGQGPQFIFQYYREEENGRGNFPPRFSGLQFPNYSSELNVNALELDDSALYLCASSRYGTASTDTQYFGPGTRLTVL.